The present T cell receptor (beta chain) was sequenced within a study of CD8 T cells in ankylosing spondylitis (TCRdb year 2017). With respect to the entire study: The study profiled T cell receptor beta repertoires in healthy donors and ankylosing spondylitis patients to find disease-linked TCR variants. In total, the full study cohort was made up of some 100 healthy donors and 25 or so ankylosing spondylitis patients. Peripheral blood samples were taken, and synovial fluid was additionally collected from ankylosing spondylitis patients. General study outcomes and caveats: A TCR beta motif made up of several highly homologous amino acid variants appeared to be characteristic of blood from ankylosing spondylitis patients. Some motif variants were previously reported in synovial fluid and blood of reactive arthritis patients, suggesting common disease-initiation mechanisms. The disease-linked clones showed a CD8+ phenotype and occurred at relatively low frequencies in peripheral blood. According to the report, matched synovial fluid samples from ankylosing spondylitis patients were significantly enriched for the disease-linked clones.

About this clonotype itself: It has no known antigen specificity. No clone much larger than this one lies a single base away; base qualities are absent.

V is trimmed back by 5 bases and J by 2 bases, and the junction contains 5 bases that no gene match accounts for. Sequences SEHNR (CDR1) and FQNEAQ (CDR2) are obtained from the germline V gene (reference sequence). Its CDR3 holds 16 amino acids, cysteine through phenylalanine. Only CDR3 DNA remains: 48 bases, in frame from the first base. The reads were generated on an Illumina HiSeq 2500. Quantitative 5'-RACE with molecular barcodes was used to prepare TCR beta libraries. In the original analysis: A new computational method, built on a probabilistic model of VDJ rearrangement, was used to identify disease-linked TCR variants. The public reads were reanalyzed by TCRdb: fastp trimming at Q25, MiXCR alignment, in-frame beta chains only. Rows are combined by CDR3 protein, so each entry shows the most common genes and DNA. In this record, the V and J calls reflect TCRdb's handling and not the investigators' own analysis. The sample table holds roughly 700,000 distinct CDR3 sequences, of which roughly 19% were seen once. Approximately 18% of the sample is held by the ten biggest clonotypes.

In this chain, TRBV7-9 is recombined with TRBJ2-3; 12 bases in the junction line up with TRBD2. The specimen was blood, either unsorted or a sorted T cell fraction (not recorded which). The sequence came from a male donor with ankylosing spondylitis. For the CDR3, the sequence is CASSLLAGGPTDTQYF. The DNA sequence is given as TGTGCCAGCAGCCTACTAGCGGGAGGACCCACAGATACGCAGTATTTT.